One sample yielded the 31 T cell receptor beta chains listed below, sequenced in a study of blood T cells in healthy people across ages (dated by TCRdb to between 2015 and 2016). Receptor libraries were prepared by 5' RACE. The sample was run on an Illumina HiSeq 2500. A second PCR of about 6 to 12 cycles was performed with a sample-barcoded 5' primer and a J-beta primer mix. Through fastp at Q25 and MiXCR, TCRdb rebuilt clones from the public reads, retaining in-frame beta chains. Every entry covers one CDR3 protein and lists the most common genes and DNA from its rows. Counted in this sample were 630,000 or so distinct CDR3 sequences; roughly 30% of them appeared once. In total, the top ten clones hold 15% of the sample. Sequencing used blood. Receptors were obtained from an elderly woman in good health. Donor details come from another sample of the same person, matched by shared clones.

CDR3 region: CASSLVQNYEQYF. For the CDR3, the DNA is TGCGCCAGCAGCTTGGTACAGAACTACGAGCAGTACTTC. The chain joins TRBV5-1 to TRBJ2-7; D not certain. CDR3 size: 13 residues. From germline, CDR1 is SGHRS and CDR2 YFSETQ. Trimming took off 0 bases at V and 3 bases at J, with 7 bases between the two ends.

Notes on this clonotype: A much bigger clone sits one base away, suggesting this may be a read error. A read error is likely, as this CDR3 ends without the conserved phenylalanine or tryptophan. The chain has TRBV7-8 and TRBJ1-2, with D unclear. V was cut by 5 bases and J by 4 bases, with 14 bases left in between. CDR3 length: 14 amino acids. Germline assignment: CDR1 SGHVS and CDR2 FQNEAQ. The CDR3 bases are TGTGCCAGCAGCCGTTCCGCCATTCCCTATGGCTACACCTGC. Residues: CASSRSAIPYGYTC.

V usage is TRBV7-2 and J usage is TRBJ1-1; no reliable D call. CDR1 SGHTA and CDR2 FQGNSA come from the germline V gene. There are 16 residues in the CDR3. The ends were cut back, 6 bases at V and 0 bases at J, with 17 bases in the middle. The CDR3 DNA sequence: TGTGCCAGCAGTCATATCTCTCGGCTCATGAACACTGAAGCTTTCTTT. Translation: CASSHISRLMNTEAFF.

This clonotype was seen only a few times. The V and J genes are TRBV2 and TRBJ1-2; D gene uncertain. CDR1 is SNHLY, CDR2 FYNNEI, per germline. This CDR3 spans 12 amino acids. With 8 bases removed from V and 3 bases from J, the gap between germline ends came to 10 bases. The CDR3 DNA is TGTGCCAGCTCAGACACGTACTATGGCTACACCTTC. This codes for CASSDTYYGYTF.

The chain links TRBV7-2 to TRBJ2-1; tentatively, D is TRBD1 (6 bases). The J call is doubtful: the DNA matches TRBJ2-7 better. Germline CDR1 and CDR2: SGHTA and FQGNSA. The CDR3 is 15 residues long. CDR3 DNA: TGTGCCAGCAGCTTAGACAGGGCCTCCTACAATGAGCAGTACTTC. Translated, it gives CASSLDRASYNEQYF.

The table lists this clonotype with a few counts. The rearrangement joins TRBV7-3 to TRBJ1-2; the match to TRBD1 covers 8 bases. Germline V gives CDR1 SGHTA, CDR2 FQGTGA. This CDR3 contains 15 residues. V gave up 3 bases and J gave up 3 bases; unmatched junction bases: 6. CDR3 loop: CASSFSLTGDYGYTF. In nucleotides, the CDR3 is TGTGCCAGCAGCTTTTCCCTGACAGGGGACTATGGCTACACCTTC.

There are many counts of this clonotype. The genes are TRBV5-5 and TRBJ2-7; D remains unclear. V was trimmed by 4 bases and J by 7 bases, leaving 24 bases between them. The CDR3 is 16 amino acids. Germline values: CDR1 SGHKS, CDR2 YYEKEE (reference sequence). Written as DNA, the CDR3 is TGTGCCAGCAGCCCGCCGACGCTCTCACCGCTCGGGGAGCAGTACTTC. It codes for CASSPPTLSPLGEQYF.

In this sample, this clonotype turned up many times. The V and J genes are TRBV27 and TRBJ2-5; 13 bases align to TRBD2. With 6 bases clipped from V and 6 bases from J, the junction kept 7 bases outside the gene matches. CDR1 is MNHEY, CDR2 SMNVEV, per germline (reference sequence). CDR3 size: 15 residues. The chain's CDR3 is CASSLLAGGPKTQYF. DNA for the CDR3: TGTGCCAGCAGCCTACTAGCGGGGGGGCCCAAGACCCAGTACTTC.

This clonotype showed up many times. The chain combines TRBV7-9 with TRBJ1-2; TRBD1 aligns across 8 bases. V gave up 4 bases and J gave up 10 bases; unmatched junction bases: 14. From germline, CDR1 is SEHNR and CDR2 FQNEAQ (reference sequence). This CDR3 region has 15 residues. For the CDR3, the DNA is TGTGCCAGCAGCTCCCCGACAGGGGAATCATCAGCCTACACCTTC. Translating it yields CASSSPTGESSAYTF.

To note about this clonotype: A much larger clone is a single base away; this may be a read error. Because the CDR3 is missing its conserved closing phenylalanine or tryptophan, this is likely a read error. The genes are TRBV7-2 and TRBJ1-5; D not certain. V was shortened by 5 bases and J by 0 bases, with 8 bases between the two germline ends. Germline-derived CDR1 and CDR2 are SGHTA and FQGNSA. The CDR3 length is 14 residues. The chain's CDR3 is CASSSITSNQPQHV. The CDR3, as DNA: TGTGCCAGCAGCAGTATTACTAGCAATCAGCCCCAGCATGTT.

This chain connects TRBV11-3 to TRBJ2-3; D is perhaps TRBD2 (7 bases). The length of the CDR3 is 15 residues. Germline CDR1 is SGHNT and CDR2 is YENEEA. V was clipped by 8 bases and J by 5 bases, with 20 bases between them. CDR3 amino acids: CASGSRGGALDTQYF. The CDR3, as DNA: TGTGCCAGCGGCTCAAGGGGGGGGGCGTTAGATACGCAGTATTTT.

The V and J genes are TRBV3-1 and TRBJ1-2; the D is unclear. V was cut by 1 base and J by 5 bases, with 23 bases left in between. Germline assignment: CDR1 LGHDT and CDR2 YNNKEL (reference sequence). This CDR3 spans 18 amino acids. This CDR3 is CASSQGHASQFVGYGYTF. The DNA for the CDR3 is TGTGCCAGCAGCCAAGGGCATGCCAGTCAGTTCGTGGGGTATGGCTACACCTTC.

The chain links TRBV5-1 to TRBJ2-7, with TRBD1 identical over 7 bases. CDR3 length: 15 residues. The V gene's germline CDR1 is SGHRS and CDR2 YFSETQ. V trimming: 2 bases; J trimming: 2 bases; junction bases outside the gene matches: 7. CDR3 protein: CASSLQAGTAYEQYF. CDR3 in DNA: TGCGCCAGCAGCTTACAAGCCGGGACAGCCTACGAGCAGTACTTC.

The chain employs TRBV4-2 and TRBJ1-1; 7 bases are a match to TRBD1. V shed 1 base, J shed 4 bases, and the junction held 18 bases outside the gene matches. Germline CDR1 is LGHNA and CDR2 is YNFKEQ. The CDR3 runs 19 residues. The CDR3 loop reads CASSQGGGGETGKVTEAFF. The CDR3 nucleotides are TGTGCCAGCAGCCAAGGGGGGGGGGGAGAGACAGGGAAAGTCACTGAAGCTTTCTTT.

The gene calls are TRBV12-3 or TRBV12-4 and TRBJ2-5; 11 bases map to TRBD2. Trimming cost V 6 bases and J 4 bases; bases outside gene matches: 4. The CDR3 covers 14 residues. CDR3 DNA sequence: TGTGCCAGCAGGCTTAGCGGGGGGGCAGAGACCCAGTACTTC. It translates to CASRLSGGAETQYF.

This clonotype was found many times. This rearrangement joins TRBV5-6 to TRBJ1-1, with no clear D. The CDR3 has 13 amino acids. Trimming took off 2 bases at V and 4 bases at J, with 9 bases between the two ends. In germline, CDR1 is SGHDT, CDR2 YYEEEE. CDR3 sequence (DNA): TGTGCCAGCAGCTTAGAGCCTTTCACTGAAGCTTTCTTT. It translates to CASSLEPFTEAFF.

As concerns this clonotype: Since a much larger clone is just one base distant, this may be a read error. CDR3 bases: TGCACCAGCAGCCAAGCGGGACAGGGGTCCTACGAGCAGTACTTC. As protein: CTSSQAGQGSYEQYF. The chain employs TRBV4-1 and TRBJ2-7; the match to TRBD1 covers 10 bases. The CDR3 covers 15 residues. Per germline, CDR1 MGHRA and CDR2 YSYEKL.

The chain uses TRBV20-1 and TRBJ2-1; weak D call: TRBD2 (6 bases). Germline lookup yields CDR1 DFQATT and CDR2 SNEGSKA (reference sequence). The CDR3 is made up of 14 amino acids. The V and J ends lost 5 bases and 6 bases respectively, with 17 bases between them. As DNA, the CDR3 is TGCAGTGCTCCACCGACGCGGGGACTCAATGAGCAGTTCTTC. Translating it yields CSAPPTRGLNEQFF.

There are many counts of this clonotype. The chain recombines TRBV5-1 with TRBJ2-5, with D unresolved. Trimming pared 0 bases from V and 0 bases from J, leaving 15 bases between. The CDR3 has 17 amino acids. The V gene's germline CDR1 is SGHRS and CDR2 YFSETQ. The CDR3 loop is CASSLALLARNQETQYF. The CDR3 DNA follows: TGCGCCAGCAGCTTGGCCCTACTGGCCCGTAACCAAGAGACCCAGTACTTC.

This clonotype appeared many times. The gene calls are TRBV7-2 and TRBJ2-7, with TRBD2 as a possible D gene (7 bases). V was clipped by 0 bases and J by 2 bases, with 11 bases between them. The V gene's germline CDR1 is SGHTA and CDR2 FQGNSA. The CDR3 extends over 15 amino acids. The CDR3 reads CASSLAGGRTYEQYF. The CDR3 DNA follows: TGTGCCAGCAGCTTAGCCGGGGGGCGGACCTACGAGCAGTACTTC.

In this sample, this clonotype turned up a few times. The rearrangement joins TRBV7-9 to TRBJ1-2; D remains unclear. CDR3 length: 15 residues. Germline V CDR1 and CDR2: SEHNR, FQNEAQ (reference sequence). Trimming removed 1 base from V and 8 bases from J, with 17 bases in between. CDR3 sequence: CASSLGTAFWRGYTF. The CDR3 coding sequence is TGTGCCAGCAGCTTAGGGACGGCCTTTTGGAGGGGCTACACCTTC. The whole variable domain, remainder taken from reference TRBV7-9 and TRBJ1-2, is DTGVSQNPRHKITKRGQNVTFRCDPISEHNRLYWYRQTLGQGPEFLTYFQNEAQLEKSRLLSDRFSAERPKGSFSTLEIQRTEQGDSAMYLCASSLGTAFWRGYTFGSGTRLTVV.

This clonotype appeared a single time. J is TRBJ2-2 and V is TRBV12-3 or TRBV12-4; 9 bases map to TRBD1. This CDR3 has 14 residues. With V trimmed by 5 bases and J by 5 bases, 3 bases remained unmatched. The CDR3 sequence: CASSVGTGTGELFF. CDR3 nucleotide sequence: TGTGCCAGCAGTGTTGGGACAGGGACCGGGGAGCTGTTTTTT.

J is TRBJ2-4 and V is TRBV12-3 or TRBV12-4; 8 positions match TRBD1. Losses at the gene ends were 6 bases for V and 2 bases for J; bases not matched to a gene: 12. The CDR3 totals 17 residues. CDR3 in amino acids: CASSPFGRDRTKNIQYF. CDR3 bases: TGTGCCAGCAGCCCTTTTGGGCGGGACAGGACCAAAAACATTCAGTACTTC.

This clonotype was seen many times. Since a much larger clone is just one base distant, this may be a read error. The chain employs TRBV7-2 and TRBJ2-5, with 13 bases aligning to TRBD2. V shed 6 bases, J shed 11 bases, and the junction held 12 bases outside the gene matches. Germline V gives CDR1 SGHTA, CDR2 FQGNSA. The CDR3 covers 15 residues. CDR3 sequence (DNA): TGTGCCAGCAGTCTACTAGCGGGGGGGGGAAATGAGCAGTACTTC. It yields the protein CASSLLAGGGNEQYF.

At least ten counts were recorded for this clonotype. V usage is TRBV7-3 and J usage is TRBJ2-6; no clear D gene. Germline CDR1 reads SGHTA; CDR2 reads FQGTGA. CDR3 length equals 13 residues. Trimming removed 4 bases from V and 4 bases from J, with 5 bases in between. The CDR3 DNA reads TGTGCCAGCAGCTGGCTGGGGGCCAACGTCCTGACTTTC. Residues: CASSWLGANVLTF. The variable domain in full, completed from reference TRBV7-3 and TRBJ2-6, reads GAGVSQTPSNKVTEKGKYVELRCDPISGHTALYWYRQSLGQGPEFLIYFQGTGAADDSGLPNDRFFAVRPEGSVSTLKIQRTERGDSAVYLCASSWLGANVLTFGAGSRLTVL.

A word on this clonotype: Compared with germline, one end of the junction differs, possibly owing to a read error. The CDR3 DNA reads TGCAGTGCTAGAGATCGGGAGGGGAAAGATACCCAGTACTTC. It specifies CSARDREGKDTQYF. The V gene is TRBV20-1, the J gene TRBJ2-5, with 8 bases fitting TRBD2. The CDR3 runs to 14 residues. Germline CDR1 and CDR2: DFQATT and SNEGSKA (reference sequence).

The rearrangement links TRBV7-9 to TRBJ2-5, with TRBD2 as a possible D gene (5 bases). Looked up from germline, CDR1 is SEHNR and CDR2 is FQNEAQ (reference sequence). V gave up 7 bases and J gave up 11 bases, with 17 bases separating them. The CDR3 runs 12 residues. CDR3: CASTPYGESQYF. The CDR3 DNA reads as TGTGCCAGCACCCCATACGGGGAATCGCAGTACTTC.

This clonotype has ten or more counts. The chain recombines TRBV11-2 with TRBJ2-3; D uncertain. Looked up from germline, CDR1 is SGHAT and CDR2 is FQNNGV. V was shortened by 0 bases and J by 6 bases, with 13 bases between the two germline ends. This CDR3 is 15 amino acids long. The DNA of the CDR3 is TGTGCCAGCAGCTTAGATTCGAGTTTCGCGGATACGCAGTATTTT. Amino acids: CASSLDSSFADTQYF.

This clonotype was recorded many times. The chain combines TRBV21-1 with TRBJ2-7; TRBD2, the table's D call, was not compared with the DNA. TRBV21-1 is shown as a pseudogene. This CDR3 is built from 16 residues. CDR3 loop: CASSKGAAGGKGEQYF. The CDR3 coding sequence is TGTGCCAGCAGCAAAGGAGCAGCGGGGGGGAAGGGCGAGCAGTACTTC.

The sample holds many counts of this clonotype. The rearrangement uses TRBV5-5 and TRBJ2-7, with D uncertain. Germline loops: CDR1 SGHKS, CDR2 YYEKEE (reference sequence). V lost 0 bases to trimming and J lost 3 bases, with 7 bases between them. The CDR3 runs to 13 residues. The CDR3 is CASSLDPFYEQYF. CDR3 DNA sequence: TGTGCCAGCAGCTTGGACCCCTTCTACGAGCAGTACTTC.

This clonotype was seen a handful of times. The chain combines TRBV2 with TRBJ2-1; D is possibly TRBD2 (5 bases). The germline V gene encodes CDR1 SNHLY and CDR2 FYNNEI. This CDR3 has 15 residues. Trimming cost V 8 bases and J 12 bases, with 26 bases left between them. The chain's CDR3 is CASPRGPSVVDGQFF. CDR3 sequence (DNA): TGTGCCAGCCCCCGAGGGCCTTCCGTTGTGGATGGGCAGTTCTTC.